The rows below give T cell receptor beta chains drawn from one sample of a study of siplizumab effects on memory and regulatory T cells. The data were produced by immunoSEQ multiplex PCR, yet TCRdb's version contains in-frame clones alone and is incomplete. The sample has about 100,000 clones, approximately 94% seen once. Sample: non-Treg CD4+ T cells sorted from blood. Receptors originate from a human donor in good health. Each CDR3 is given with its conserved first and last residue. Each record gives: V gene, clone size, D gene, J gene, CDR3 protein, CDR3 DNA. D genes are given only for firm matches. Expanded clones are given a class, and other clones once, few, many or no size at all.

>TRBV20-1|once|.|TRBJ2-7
CSARDDYEQYF
TGCAGTGCACGGGACGACTACGAGCAGTACTTC
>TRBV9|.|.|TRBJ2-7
CASSEAVKSEQYF
TGTGCCAGCAGCGAAGCGGTAAAGAGCGAGCAGTACTTC
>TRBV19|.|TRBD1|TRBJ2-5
CASSIIPGQRQTETQYF
TGTGCCAGTAGTATAATACCGGGACAGCGTCAGACAGAGACCCAGTACTTC
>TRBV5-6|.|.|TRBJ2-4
CASSLIAELAKNIQYF
TGTGCCAGCAGCTTGATAGCCGAGTTAGCCAAAAACATTCAGTACTTC
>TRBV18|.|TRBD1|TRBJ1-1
CASSPPSQGSEAFF
TGTGCCAGCTCACCACCATCACAGGGGTCAGAAGCTTTCTTT
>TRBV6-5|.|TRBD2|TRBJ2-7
CASSYGGGRADEQYF
TGTGCCAGCAGTTACGGGGGCGGGAGGGCGGATGAGCAGTACTTC
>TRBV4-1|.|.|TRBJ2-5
CASSQGQLRETQYF
TGCGCCAGCAGCCAAGGACAGCTAAGAGAGACCCAGTACTTC
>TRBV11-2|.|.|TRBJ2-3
CASQRIRNTDTQYF
TGTGCCAGCCAGCGGATACGTAACACAGATACGCAGTATTTT
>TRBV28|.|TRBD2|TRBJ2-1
CASSPTLWGLAGEGSYNEQFF
TGTGCCAGCAGCCCGACGTTATGGGGACTAGCGGGAGAAGGCTCCTACAATGAGCAGTTCTTC
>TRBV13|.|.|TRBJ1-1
CASSLGGGGRTEAFF
TGTGCCAGCAGCCTTGGAGGGGGAGGGCGGACTGAAGCTTTCTTT
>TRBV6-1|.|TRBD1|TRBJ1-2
CASRPGGGYGYTF
TGTGCCAGCAGGCCAGGGGGCGGCTATGGCTACACCTTC
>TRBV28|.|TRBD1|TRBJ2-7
CASRVNRGSGYEQYF
TGTGCCAGCAGGGTCAACAGGGGGAGCGGCTACGAGCAGTACTTC
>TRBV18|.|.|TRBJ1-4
CASSPEIPRQQTNEKLFF
TGTGCCAGCTCACCTGAAATTCCTCGCCAACAAACTAATGAAAAACTGTTTTTT
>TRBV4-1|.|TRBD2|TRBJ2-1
CASSQTRGGRNPHNEQFF
TGCGCCAGCAGCCAGACCAGGGGCGGGAGGAATCCCCACAATGAGCAGTTCTTC
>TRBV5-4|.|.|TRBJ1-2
CASSLGNSRRDYGYTF
TGTGCCAGCAGCTTGGGAAATTCGAGGAGGGACTATGGCTACACCTTC
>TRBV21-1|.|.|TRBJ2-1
CASSKAPGYNEQFF
TGTGCCAGCAGCAAAGCCCCAGGATACAATGAGCAGTTCTTC
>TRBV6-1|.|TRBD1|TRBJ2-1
CARQGAEYNEQFF
TGTGCCAGACAGGGGGCGGAATACAATGAGCAGTTCTTC
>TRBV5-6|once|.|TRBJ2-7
CASSLVDTYEQYF
TGTGCCAGCAGCTTAGTAGACACCTACGAGCAGTACTTC
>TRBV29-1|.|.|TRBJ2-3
CSLRLTRSADTQYF
TGCAGCCTTAGGCTGACTAGGAGTGCGGATACGCAGTATTTT
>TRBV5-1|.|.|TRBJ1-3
CASSWDSGNTIYF
TGCGCCAGCAGTTGGGATTCTGGAAACACCATATATTTT
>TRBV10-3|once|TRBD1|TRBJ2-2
CATSGTGRAGELFF
TGTGCCACGTCCGGGACAGGGAGGGCCGGGGAGCTGTTTTTT
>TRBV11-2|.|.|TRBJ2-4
CASSDPGDYLSKNIQYF
TGTGCCAGCAGCGACCCGGGGGATTATTTGTCCAAAAACATTCAGTACTTC
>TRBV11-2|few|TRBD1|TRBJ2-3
CASSPRGTGGSSTDTQYF
TGTGCCAGCAGCCCTAGGGGGACAGGGGGCTCCAGCACAGATACGCAGTATTTT
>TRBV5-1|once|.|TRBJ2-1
CASSFAWTVNEQFF
TGCGCCAGCAGCTTCGCCTGGACAGTCAATGAGCAGTTCTTC
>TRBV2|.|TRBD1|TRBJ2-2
CASSEVYMGQTVAGELFF
TGTGCCAGCAGTGAAGTTTATATGGGACAGACTGTAGCCGGGGAGCTGTTTTTT
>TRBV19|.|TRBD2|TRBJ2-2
CASQSMGLTTGELFF
TGTGCCAGTCAATCCATGGGACTAACCACCGGGGAGCTGTTTTTT
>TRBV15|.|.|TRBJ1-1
CATSSPSEWGPREAFF
TGTGCCACCAGCAGCCCGTCCGAGTGGGGACCTCGTGAAGCTTTCTTT
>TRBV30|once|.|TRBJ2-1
CAYILWRSYNEQFF
TGTGCCTACATACTGTGGAGGTCCTACAATGAGCAGTTCTTC
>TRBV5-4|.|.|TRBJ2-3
CASSSAGVADTQYF
TGTGCCAGCAGCTCGGCAGGGGTGGCAGATACGCAGTATTTT
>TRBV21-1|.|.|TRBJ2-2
CASSESRLSGTGELFF
TGTGCCAGCAGCGAAAGCCGTCTATCGGGCACCGGGGAGCTGTTTTTT
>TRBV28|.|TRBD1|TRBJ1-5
CASSLQAGQRTYSNQPQHF
TGTGCCAGCAGTCTCCAAGCGGGACAGAGAACCTATAGCAATCAGCCCCAGCATTTT
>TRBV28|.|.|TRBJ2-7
CASSDRIHEQYF
TGTGCCAGCAGTGACAGGATCCACGAGCAGTACTTC